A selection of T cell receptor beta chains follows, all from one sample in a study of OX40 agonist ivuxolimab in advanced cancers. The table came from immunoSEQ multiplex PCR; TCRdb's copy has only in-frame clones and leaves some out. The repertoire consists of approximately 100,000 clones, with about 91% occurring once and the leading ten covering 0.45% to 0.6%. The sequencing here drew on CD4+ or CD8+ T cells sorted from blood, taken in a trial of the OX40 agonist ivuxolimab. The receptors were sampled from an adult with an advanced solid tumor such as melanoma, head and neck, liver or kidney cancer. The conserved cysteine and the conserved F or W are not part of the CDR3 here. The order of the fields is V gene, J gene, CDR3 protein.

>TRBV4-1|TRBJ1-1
ASSHPLGRYTEAF
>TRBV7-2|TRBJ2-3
ASSLEGVAQY
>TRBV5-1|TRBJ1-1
ASSSYRTENTEAF
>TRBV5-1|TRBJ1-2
ASSLGGLDRGYT
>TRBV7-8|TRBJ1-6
ASSKRREGSPLH
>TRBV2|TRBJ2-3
ASRTSGGGIDTQY
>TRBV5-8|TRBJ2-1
ASSSIGYPSEQF
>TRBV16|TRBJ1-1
ASSQSRETEAF
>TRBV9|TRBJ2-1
ASSVGTALSYNEQF
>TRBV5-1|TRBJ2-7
ASSPGTSGTYEQY
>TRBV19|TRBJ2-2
ASSIRGANTGELF
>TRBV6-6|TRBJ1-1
ASRLDGNTEAF
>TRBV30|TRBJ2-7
AWRLGTPVSYEQY
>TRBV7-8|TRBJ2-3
ASSLVGAADTQY
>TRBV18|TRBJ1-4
ASSPRLDGQGEGEKLF
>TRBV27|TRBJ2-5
ASKAEGGRETQY
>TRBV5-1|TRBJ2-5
ASSLELRGETQY
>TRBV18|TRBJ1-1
ASSRDRKNTEAF
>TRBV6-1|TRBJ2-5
ASDPGQQETQY
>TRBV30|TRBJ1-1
AWRGAGGVEAF
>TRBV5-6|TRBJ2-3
ASRGTGFTDTQY
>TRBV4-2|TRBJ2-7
ASSQGAKLASSYEQY
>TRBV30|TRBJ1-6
AWRKGGGAWNSPLH
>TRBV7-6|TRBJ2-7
ASSLATGYEQY
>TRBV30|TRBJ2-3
AWSVESGTDTQY
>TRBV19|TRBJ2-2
ASDQGLDTGELF
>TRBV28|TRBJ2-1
ASRGNWPHYNEQF
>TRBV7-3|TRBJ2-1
ASSLGAGFIYEQF
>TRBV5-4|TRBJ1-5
ASSLFGSNQPQH
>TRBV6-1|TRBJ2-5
ASSVTSGGAETQY
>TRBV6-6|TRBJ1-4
AIKGASGEKLF